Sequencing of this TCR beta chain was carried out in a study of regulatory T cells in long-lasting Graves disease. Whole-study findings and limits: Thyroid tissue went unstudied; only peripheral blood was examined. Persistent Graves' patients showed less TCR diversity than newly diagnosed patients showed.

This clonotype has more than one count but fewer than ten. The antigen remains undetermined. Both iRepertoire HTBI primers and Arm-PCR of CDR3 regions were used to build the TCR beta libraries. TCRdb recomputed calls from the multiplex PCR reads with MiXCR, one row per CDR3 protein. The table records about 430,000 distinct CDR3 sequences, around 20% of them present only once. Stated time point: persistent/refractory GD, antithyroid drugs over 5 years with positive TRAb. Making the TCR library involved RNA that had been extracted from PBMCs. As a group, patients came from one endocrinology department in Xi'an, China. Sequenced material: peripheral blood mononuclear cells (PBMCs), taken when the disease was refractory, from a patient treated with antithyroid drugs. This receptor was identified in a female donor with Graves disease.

The CDR3 DNA is TGTGCCAGCCGGGACGGCTACACTGAAGCTTTCTTT. This translates into CASRDGYTEAFF. The chain uses TRBV19 and TRBJ1-1; possibly TRBD1 for D (5 bases). V lost 9 bases and J lost 3, with 11 bases in between. The CDR3 spans 12 residues. The germline V gene encodes CDR1 LNHDA and CDR2 SQIVND (reference sequence).